Sequencing of this T cell receptor beta chain was carried out in a study of PD-1 blockade in classical Hodgkin lymphoma. Findings and limits, study-wide: When set against healthy donors, newly diagnosed patients were reported to show lower baseline TCR diversity.

Sequencing was performed with immunoSEQ multiplex PCR; in TCRdb, only in-frame clones are kept and a portion is missing. The sample shows under 75,000 clones, more than 75% of them seen only once. Note on this clone: No antigen is known for it. The junction shows a germline mismatch at one end, possibly a read error.

After autologous stem cell transplantation all patients relapsed, and prior brentuximab vedotin exposure differed between cohorts. Sequencing used peripheral blood mononuclear cells (PBMCs), obtained before the second cycle of nivolumab. The TCR sequence derives from a human donor with classical Hodgkin lymphoma.

CDR3 DNA: TGCACCAGCAGCGCTACGGGACAGGGAGCCTACGAGCAGTACTTC. This encodes CTSSATGQGAYEQYF. The chain combines TRBV5-1 with TRBJ2-7, with 9 positions matching TRBD1. This CDR3 has 15 residues. The germline V gene encodes CDR1 SGHRS and CDR2 YFSETQ.